The 29 T cell receptor beta chains given below trace back to one sample, sequenced in a study of blood T cell repertoires in COVID-19. The data were produced by immunoSEQ multiplex PCR, yet TCRdb's version contains in-frame clones alone and is incomplete. The sample shows around 130,000 clones, 85% to 90% of them seen only once. Material: peripheral blood. These receptors all stem from a man aged 50-60 years with active or convalescent COVID-19.

The chain uses TRBV28 and TRBJ1-5; D unresolved. Germline V CDR1 and CDR2: MDHEN, SYDVKM. The CDR3 extends over 14 amino acids. V lost 6 bases, J lost 4 bases, and 13 bases lay in between. The CDR3 sequence: CASSLTITNQPQHF. The CDR3 nucleotides read TGTGCCAGCAGCCTTACTATAACAAATCAGCCCCAGCATTTT.

Only one count was recorded for this clone. The rearrangement links TRBV28 to TRBJ1-2; the D gene is possibly TRBD1 (6 bases). The germline V gene has CDR1 MDHEN and CDR2 SYDVKM. This CDR3 is built from 13 residues. Trimming shortened V by 3 bases and J by 6 bases, and 11 bases separated the two germline ends. The CDR3 nucleotides are TGTGCCAGCAGTTTTGTACAGGGTAATGGCTACACCTTC. Translation gives CASSFVQGNGYTF.

The gene calls are TRBV19 and TRBJ2-7; D perhaps matches TRBD2 (5 bases). V shed 1 base and J shed 2 bases, with 18 bases lying between them. Germline V gene data show CDR1 as LNHDA and CDR2 as SQIVND (reference sequence). The CDR3 runs to 17 residues. The CDR3 here is CASSIGLVGSSAYEQYF. The CDR3 coding sequence is TGTGCCAGTAGTATAGGATTGGTGGGGAGTTCCGCCTACGAGCAGTACTTC.

The chain combines TRBV5-1 with TRBJ2-1; a weak D match, TRBD1 (5 bases). Germline assignment: CDR1 SGHRS and CDR2 YFSETQ. Trimming shortened V by 0 bases and J by 3 bases, and 13 bases separated the two germline ends. CDR3 size: 16 residues. The CDR3 nucleotides are TGCGCCAGCAGCTTGGGTGGGGCAAGTATCTACAATGAGCAGTTCTTC. As protein: CASSLGGASIYNEQFF. The entire variable domain, with the rest obtained from reference TRBV5-1 and TRBJ2-1, is as follows: KAGVTQTPRYLIKTRGQQVTLSCSPISGHRSVSWYQQTPGQGLQFLFEYFSETQRNKGNFPGRFSGRQFSNSRSEMNVSTLELGDSALYLCASSLGGASIYNEQFFGPGTRLTVL.

As DNA, the CDR3 is TGCAGCGTTTCAATACAGGAGGGGCAGCCCCAGCATTTT. Amino acid sequence: CSVSIQEGQPQHF. The chain combines TRBV29-1 with TRBJ1-5; a possible D gene is TRBD1 (5 bases). The V end lost 5 bases, the J end lost 7 bases, and 15 bases lay between the germline ends. Germline lookup yields CDR1 SQVTM and CDR2 ANQGSEA. The CDR3 has 13 amino acids. Together with reference TRBV29-1 and TRBJ1-5, the CDR3 gives the full variable domain: SAVISQKPSRDICQRGTSLTIQCQVDSQVTMMFWYRQQPGQSLTLIATANQGSEATYESGFVIDKFPISRPNLTFSTLTVSNMSPEDSSIYLCSVSIQEGQPQHFGDGTRLSIL.

The chain uses TRBV5-1 and TRBJ2-5, with D tentatively TRBD1 (5 bases). The germline V gene encodes CDR1 SGHRS and CDR2 YFSETQ. The V end lost 4 bases, the J end lost 0 bases, and 10 bases lay between the germline ends. CDR3 length: 14 amino acids. CDR3 DNA sequence: TGCGCCAGCAGCACCAGACAGAACCAAGAGACCCAGTACTTC. Residues: CASSTRQNQETQYF. The full variable domain, in which reference TRBV5-1 and TRBJ2-5 provide the parts outside the CDR3, is KAGVTQTPRYLIKTRGQQVTLSCSPISGHRSVSWYQQTPGQGLQFLFEYFSETQRNKGNFPGRFSGRQFSNSRSEMNVSTLELGDSALYLCASSTRQNQETQYFGPGTRLLVL.

This chain joins TRBV28 and TRBJ1-5; tentative D call: TRBD1 (6 bases). Trimming removed 4 bases at V and 0 bases at J, with 13 bases between. CDR3 length equals 16 residues. Germline values: CDR1 MDHEN, CDR2 SYDVKM. The CDR3 DNA is TGTGCCAGCAGTTCACTACAGGGCTATAGCAATCAGCCCCAGCATTTT. Amino acid sequence: CASSSLQGYSNQPQHF. The entire variable domain, with the rest obtained from reference TRBV28 and TRBJ1-5, is as follows: DVKVTQSSRYLVKRTGEKVFLECVQDMDHENMFWYRQDPGLGLRLIYFSYDVKMKEKGDIPEGYSVSREKKERFSLILESASTNQTSMYLCASSSLQGYSNQPQHFGDGTRLSIL.

The rearrangement links TRBV19 to TRBJ1-5; tentative D call: TRBD1 (6 bases). Germline values: CDR1 LNHDA, CDR2 SQIVND (reference sequence). The CDR3 sequence is 14 residues long. The V end was cut by 7 bases, the J end by 4 bases, with 14 bases between. The DNA of the CDR3 is TGTGCCAGTACAGGGACAATCGGGAATCAGCCCCAGCATTTT. The encoded protein is CASTGTIGNQPQHF. The full variable domain, in which reference TRBV19 and TRBJ1-5 provide the parts outside the CDR3, is DGGITQSPKYLFRKEGQNVTLSCEQNLNHDAMYWYRQDPGQGLRLIYYSQIVNDFQKGDIAEGYSVSREKKESFPLTVTSAQKNPTAFYLCASTGTIGNQPQHFGDGTRLSIL.

The chain couples TRBV30 to TRBJ2-7; TRBD1 aligns across 7 bases. V trimming: 5 bases; J trimming: 13 bases; junction bases outside the gene matches: 17. CDR3 size: 13 residues. CDR1 is GTSNPN and CDR2 is SVGIG in the germline V gene (reference sequence). The chain's CDR3 is CAWDENPSGQRYF. The CDR3 region has the DNA TGTGCCTGGGACGAAAACCCCTCGGGACAGAGATACTTC.

The chain employs TRBV3-1 (or the pseudogene TRBV3-2) and TRBJ2-5; 8 bases agree with TRBD1. The J segment lost 0 bases and the V segment lost 3 bases, leaving 6 bases of the junction unmatched. Germline-derived CDR1 and CDR2 are LGHDT and YNNKEL (reference sequence). The CDR3 totals 16 residues. CDR3 sequence reads: CASSHRTGLYQETQYF. The CDR3 nucleotides are TGTGCCAGCAGCCATAGGACAGGGCTGTACCAAGAGACCCAGTACTTC.

V gene TRBV5-1 combines with J gene TRBJ2-5, with a possible D match to TRBD1 (5 bases). This CDR3 has 18 residues. The germline V and J ends were trimmed by 0 bases and 3 bases, with 21 bases remaining between them. In germline, CDR1 is SGHRS, CDR2 YFSETQ. CDR3: CASSLAGALGTQEETQYF. In nucleotides, the CDR3 is TGCGCCAGCAGCTTGGCTGGGGCGTTGGGCACGCAGGAAGAGACCCAGTACTTC.

This clone is a singleton in its sample. The rearrangement links TRBV4-3 to TRBJ1-4; 9 bases agree with TRBD1. The CDR3 runs 15 residues. Germline V gives CDR1 LGHNA, CDR2 YSLEER. V lost 4 bases and J lost 7; bases outside the gene matches: 7. The CDR3 loop reads CASSREGQGREKLFF. DNA of the CDR3: TGCGCCAGCAGCCGCGAGGGACAGGGACGTGAAAAACTGTTTTTT.

The rearrangement joins TRBV10-3 to TRBJ2-7; D is unclear. The germline V and J ends were trimmed by 0 bases and 3 bases, with 3 bases remaining between them. The CDR3 is 12 residues long. Germline-derived CDR1 and CDR2 are ENHRY and SYGVKD. DNA of the CDR3: TGTGCCATCAGTGAGTCTAGCTACGAGCAGTACTTC. Translated: CAISESSYEQYF.

The rearrangement links TRBV10-3 to TRBJ1-1; no firm D call. The CDR3 has 12 residues. Germline assignment: CDR1 ENHRY and CDR2 SYGVKD. V dropped 8 bases and J dropped 3 bases, with 10 bases sitting between them. The CDR3 protein is CAIRDQYTEAFF. In nucleotides, the CDR3 is TGTGCCATCCGGGATCAATACACTGAAGCTTTCTTT.

The chain employs TRBV6-1 and TRBJ1-1, with 8 bases identical to TRBD1. This CDR3 contains 14 residues. After removal of 3 bases from V and 0 bases from J, the junction contained 0 bases not matched to a gene. Germline CDR1 MNHNS, CDR2 SASEGT. The CDR3 DNA is TGTGCCAGCAGTGAGGGACAGGTGAACACTGAAGCTTTCTTT. It yields the protein CASSEGQVNTEAFF.

The V gene is TRBV21-1, the J gene TRBJ2-7; the table's D call of TRBD2 was not tested on the DNA. TRBV21-1 is tagged as a pseudogene. This CDR3 region has 16 residues. CDR3 amino acids: CASSKVRRGRVHEQYF. CDR3 bases: TGTGCCAGCAGCAAAGTACGGCGCGGGAGGGTCCACGAGCAGTACTTC.

This clone was counted at least ten times. This sequence joins TRBV19 and TRBJ1-2; possible D gene TRBD1, 6 bases. Trimming shortened V by 6 bases and J by 7 bases, and 24 bases separated the two germline ends. Per the germline V gene, CDR1 is LNHDA and CDR2 is SQIVND (reference sequence). This CDR3 has 16 residues. The CDR3 loop is CASSEAIGYRAAGYTF. In nucleotides, the CDR3 is TGTGCCAGTAGCGAAGCTATAGGGTACAGGGCGGCTGGCTACACCTTC.

The rearrangement joins TRBV2 to TRBJ1-5; D is undetermined. The CDR3 totals 15 residues. V lost 4 bases to trimming and J lost 2 bases, with 12 bases between them. Germline values: CDR1 SNHLY, CDR2 FYNNEI. CDR3 bases: TGTGCCAGCAGTGTCTCTGCACGGGGCAATCAGCCCCAGCATTTT. Translation gives CASSVSARGNQPQHF.

The chain employs TRBV2 and TRBJ2-7; 8 bases fit TRBD1. The germline CDR1 and CDR2 sequences are SNHLY and FYNNEI. This CDR3 is 14 amino acids long. The V segment lost 4 bases and the J segment 7 bases; nucleotides outside the gene matches: 9. CDR3 DNA sequence: TGTGCCAGCAGTGCCCACAGGGGGAAGGGTGAGCAGTACTTC. Translation: CASSAHRGKGEQYF.

The CDR3 loop is CASSYGVGTEAFF. DNA for the CDR3: TGCGCCAGCAGCTACGGGGTAGGAACTGAAGCTTTCTTT. This chain uses TRBV5-1 with TRBJ1-1; D is unclear. V was trimmed by 3 bases and J by 5 bases, leaving 11 bases between them. There are 13 residues in the CDR3. Germline CDR1 SGHRS, CDR2 YFSETQ.

This chain links TRBV12-5 with TRBJ2-5; 7 bases align to TRBD2. With V trimmed by 6 bases and J by 2 bases, 9 bases remained unmatched. Germline V CDR1 and CDR2: LGHNT, FRNRAP. This CDR3 has 15 amino acids. CDR3: CASGDQRGLQETQYF. DNA of the CDR3: TGTGCTAGTGGGGACCAGCGGGGCCTTCAAGAGACCCAGTACTTC.

V gene TRBV6-5 combines with J gene TRBJ1-2; D is possibly TRBD1 (5 bases). V shed 5 bases and J shed 8 bases, with 12 bases lying between them. The CDR3 covers 12 residues. In germline, CDR1 is MNHEY, CDR2 SVGAGI. Written as DNA, the CDR3 is TGTGCCAGCAGTAGCGTCACAGGCGGCTACACCTTC. Translation gives CASSSVTGGYTF.

The rearrangement links TRBV5-1 to TRBJ2-4; D perhaps matches TRBD1 (5 bases). The CDR3 extends over 16 amino acids. V lost 2 bases to trimming and J lost 2 bases, with 14 bases between them. Germline-derived CDR1 and CDR2 are SGHRS and YFSETQ. CDR3 in amino acids: CASSFGPGSTKNIQYF. DNA of the CDR3: TGCGCCAGCAGCTTTGGGCCAGGGTCTACCAAAAACATTCAGTACTTC.

The chain has TRBV5-4 and TRBJ1-2; 12 bases agree with TRBD1. The germline gives CDR1 SGHNT, CDR2 YYREEE (reference sequence). This CDR3 comprises 20 residues. V lost 1 base, J lost 5 bases, and 18 bases stayed unmatched. The CDR3 sequence: CASSLPGSPGTGGMVYGYTF. CDR3 nucleotides: TGTGCCAGCAGCTTGCCTGGTAGTCCGGGGACAGGGGGCATGGTATATGGCTACACCTTC.

The chain has TRBV6-5 and TRBJ2-3, with a weak D call TRBD1 (5 bases). The germline V and J ends were trimmed by 0 bases and 1 base, with 11 bases remaining between them. The CDR3 is made up of 16 amino acids. Per germline, CDR1 MNHEY and CDR2 SVGAGI. CDR3 amino acids: CASSYSNQGGTDTQYF. CDR3 in DNA: TGTGCCAGCAGTTACTCTAACCAGGGCGGCACAGATACGCAGTATTTT.

V and J are TRBV5-6 and TRBJ2-7, with TRBD2 identical over 7 bases. This CDR3 is built from 17 residues. V dropped 3 bases and J dropped 6; count of bases not matched to a gene: 18. Germline loops: CDR1 SGHDT, CDR2 YYEEEE. The CDR3 DNA sequence: TGTGCCAGCAGCTCGTTCTACCTAGCGGAGAGGGGCGGCGAGCAGTACTTC. Translation gives CASSSFYLAERGGEQYF. The full variable domain, completed using reference TRBV5-6 and TRBJ2-7, is DAGVTQSPTHLIKTRGQQVTLRCSPKSGHDTVSWYQQALGQGPQFIFQYYEEEERQRGNFPDRFSGHQFPNYSSELNVNALLLGDSALYLCASSSFYLAERGGEQYFGPGTRLTVT.

The rearrangement links TRBV19 to TRBJ2-1; D not certain. The germline V and J ends were trimmed by 3 bases and 5 bases, with 8 bases remaining between them. The CDR3 consists of 13 residues. CDR1 and CDR2 from the germline V gene are LNHDA and SQIVND (reference sequence). CDR3 sequence (DNA): TGTGCCAGTAGTATTGGCACCGACAATGAGCAGTTCTTC. The encoded protein is CASSIGTDNEQFF.

The CDR3 DNA reads TGTGCCAGTATTCAGGGTTTAACTGAAGCTTTCTTT. Translation gives CASIQGLTEAFF. This chain links TRBV19 with TRBJ1-1, with TRBD1 as a possible D gene (5 bases). V was cut by 7 bases and J by 5 bases, with 11 bases left in between. Germline assignment: CDR1 LNHDA and CDR2 SQIVND (reference sequence). The CDR3 is 12 residues long.

This sequence joins TRBV30 and TRBJ2-7, with 7 bases that match TRBD1. Germline V gene lookup returns CDR1 GTSNPN and CDR2 SVGIG (reference sequence). This CDR3 is 13 amino acids long. Germline trimming cut 5 bases from V and 5 bases from J; bases unmatched to any gene: 9. The CDR3 nucleotides are TGTGCCTGGGGGGCGGAACAGGGGAACGAGCAGTACTTC. The encoded protein is CAWGAEQGNEQYF.